Listed here are 26 T cell receptor beta chains from one sample, sequenced in a study of blood T cell repertoires in COVID-19. Profiled with immunoSEQ multiplex PCR; TCRdb holds only in-frame clones, not every one. Among around 260,000 clones listed, 85% to 90% were seen once. The specimen was peripheral blood. These receptors came from a man in his thirties or forties with acute or convalescent COVID-19.

At least ten counts were recorded for this clone. This rearrangement joins TRBV7-3 to TRBJ1-1; tentative D call: TRBD1 (6 bases). The CDR3 covers 14 residues. V dropped 1 base and J dropped 4 bases, with 10 bases sitting between them. Germline CDR1 and CDR2: SGHTA and FQGTGA. This chain's CDR3 is CASSLMGAGTEAFF. The CDR3, as DNA: TGTGCCAGCAGCTTAATGGGGGCAGGCACTGAAGCTTTCTTT.

The sample holds a few counts of this clone. The genes are TRBV29-1 and TRBJ1-2; TRBD1 matches at 7 bases. The CDR3 runs to 13 residues. Germline V gene lookup returns CDR1 SQVTM and CDR2 ANQGSEA. The V and J ends lost 6 bases and 5 bases, in that order; junction bases with no gene match: 9. The CDR3: CSVSGTDAYGYTF. In DNA, the CDR3 is TGCAGCGTATCCGGGACAGATGCGTATGGCTACACCTTC.

V gene TRBV28 combines with J gene TRBJ2-5; D might be TRBD2 (7 bases). The CDR3 runs to 13 residues. Trimming stripped 5 bases from V and 5 bases from J, with 12 bases between. Germline CDR1 MDHEN, CDR2 SYDVKM. CDR3 nucleotides: TGTGCCAGCAGTCAGGGGAGGGTTGAGACCCAGTACTTC. It translates to CASSQGRVETQYF. Full variable domain (remainder filled in from reference TRBV28 and TRBJ2-5): DVKVTQSSRYLVKRTGEKVFLECVQDMDHENMFWYRQDPGLGLRLIYFSYDVKMKEKGDIPEGYSVSREKKERFSLILESASTNQTSMYLCASSQGRVETQYFGPGTRLLVL.

This rearrangement joins TRBV29-1 to TRBJ2-1, with 7 bases identical to TRBD1. Germline CDR1 is SQVTM and CDR2 is ANQGSEA. J gave up 7 bases and V 3 bases, and 3 bases lay outside the gene matches. This CDR3 region has 12 residues. The CDR3 loop reads CSVDGTVNEQFF. Here the CDR3 DNA reads TGCAGCGTTGATGGGACAGTTAATGAGCAGTTCTTC.

The CDR3 loop reads CASSLEYAGGTDTQYF. The CDR3 DNA reads TGTGCCAGCAGCCTGGAATATGCGGGGGGTACAGATACGCAGTATTTT. This sequence joins TRBV7-3 and TRBJ2-3; 8 nucleotides match TRBD2. Germline CDR1 is SGHTA and CDR2 is FQGTGA. CDR3 size: 16 residues. J was trimmed by 3 bases and V by 5 bases; bases with no gene match: 10.

The chain employs TRBV3-1 (or the pseudogene TRBV3-2) and TRBJ2-1, with 12 bases lining up with TRBD2. V lost 1 base and J lost 6; bases outside the gene matches: 4. The CDR3 extends over 16 amino acids. Germline CDR1 and CDR2: LGHDT and YNNKEL (reference sequence). CDR3 nucleotides: TGTGCCAGCAGCCAAGGAAAACTAGCGGGAGGCAATGAGCAGTTCTTC. Translation gives CASSQGKLAGGNEQFF.

The chain recombines TRBV18 with TRBJ2-5; D is unclear. Trimming removed 3 bases at V and 5 bases at J, with 16 bases between. This CDR3 has 15 residues. Per the germline V gene, CDR1 is KGHSH and CDR2 is LQKENI. The CDR3 DNA reads TGTGCCAGCTCACCGGGCCCCCGAGCAGGCGAGACCCAGTACTTC. Residues: CASSPGPRAGETQYF.

This rearrangement joins TRBV7-2 to TRBJ2-7, with 16 bases matching TRBD2. The CDR3 totals 15 residues. V gave up 5 bases and J gave up 9 bases; unmatched junction bases: 7. Germline V gene data show CDR1 as SGHTA and CDR2 as FQGNSA. The CDR3 here is CASSPKGLAGGGQYF. The CDR3 region has the DNA TGTGCCAGCAGCCCCAAGGGACTAGCGGGAGGGGGGCAGTACTTC.

The chain has TRBV28 and TRBJ2-7; 9 bases agree with TRBD2. The CDR3 covers 13 residues. Unmatched junction bases numbered 2, after V lost 6 bases and J lost 2 bases. Germline V gene lookup returns CDR1 MDHEN and CDR2 SYDVKM. CDR3 in amino acids: CASRAGGPYEQYF. CDR3 nucleotide sequence: TGTGCCAGCAGAGCGGGGGGTCCCTACGAGCAGTACTTC.

The chain's CDR3 is CASSLPGGHEQFF. CDR3 in DNA: TGTGCCAGCAGCCTCCCGGGAGGACATGAGCAGTTCTTC. J is TRBJ2-1 and V is TRBV7-6, with TRBD2 matching 7 bases. Germline lookup yields CDR1 SGHVS and CDR2 FNYEAQ. V shed 5 bases, J shed 8 bases, and the junction held 6 bases outside the gene matches. This CDR3 has 13 amino acids.

The chain uses TRBV10-3 and TRBJ1-1, with D unclear. The CDR3 spans 13 residues. Trimming left V 5 bases short and J 1 base short, with 8 bases between. Germline V gene sequence: CDR1 ENHRY, CDR2 SYGVKD. The CDR3 protein is CAISLRQNTEAFF. The CDR3, as DNA: TGTGCCATCAGTCTCAGACAGAACACTGAAGCTTTCTTT.

This clone was observed a handful of times. CDR3 amino acids: CAWRTGLDHEQYF. DNA for the CDR3: TGTGCCTGGAGAACAGGGCTAGATCACGAGCAGTACTTC. This chain connects TRBV30 to TRBJ2-7, with D perhaps matching TRBD1 (6 bases). The CDR3 totals 13 residues. V was clipped by 3 bases and J by 5 bases, with 14 bases between them. Germline V gene lookup returns CDR1 GTSNPN and CDR2 SVGIG (reference sequence).

This clone is a singleton in its sample. The genes are TRBV18 and TRBJ2-3, with D unresolved. Looked up from germline, CDR1 is KGHSH and CDR2 is LQKENI. The CDR3 is 12 amino acids. V shed 3 bases and J shed 5 bases, with 6 bases lying between them. In DNA form, the CDR3 reads TGTGCCAGCTCACCCTTCGGAGATACGCAGTATTTT. This codes for CASSPFGDTQYF.

V and J are TRBV5-1 and TRBJ1-5; 8 bases map to TRBD1. Germline V gene data show CDR1 as SGHRS and CDR2 as YFSETQ. V shed 4 bases and J 0 bases; nucleotides not matched to a gene: 9. This CDR3 has 17 amino acids. CDR3 coding DNA: TGCGCCAGCAGCCCAGGGACAGGCGGATATAGCAATCAGCCCCAGCATTTT. Translation: CASSPGTGGYSNQPQHF.

This clone came up once. The chain is built from TRBV25-1 and TRBJ1-1; TRBD1 might be the D (5 bases). Trimming cost V 1 base and J 6 bases, with 9 bases left between them. CDR1 is MGHDK and CDR2 is SYGVNS in the germline V gene. CDR3 length: 13 residues. The CDR3 protein is CASSESGLAEAFF. The CDR3 DNA sequence: TGTGCCAGCAGTGAATCAGGGCTTGCTGAAGCTTTCTTT.

The chain carries TRBV18 and TRBJ2-3; D unclear. This CDR3 contains 13 residues. Trimming left V 5 bases short and J 1 base short, with 7 bases between. Germline V lookup: CDR1 KGHSH, CDR2 LQKENI. The CDR3: CASSEPGTDTQYF. In DNA form, the CDR3 reads TGTGCCAGCTCAGAACCGGGCACAGATACGCAGTATTTT. Using reference TRBV18 and TRBJ2-3 for the parts outside the CDR3, the full variable domain is NAGVMQNPRHLVRRRGQEARLRCSPMKGHSHVYWYRQLPEEGLKFMVYLQKENIIDESGMPKERFSAEFPKEGPSILRIQQVVRGDSAAYFCASSEPGTDTQYFGPGTRLTVL.

This clone has a single count. This chain joins TRBV19 and TRBJ1-2; TRBD1 might be the D (5 bases). This CDR3 is 12 amino acids long. The ends were cut back, 4 bases at V and 13 bases at J, with 16 bases in the middle. The V gene's germline CDR1 is LNHDA and CDR2 SQIVND (reference sequence). In DNA, the CDR3 is TGTGCCAGTAGTAAGGGGTCCGAGTTCTTCACCTTC. As protein: CASSKGSEFFTF.

J is TRBJ2-1 and V is TRBV4-2; the D is unclear. The V gene lost 1 base and the J gene lost 4 bases, with 5 bases spanning the gap. The CDR3 totals 13 residues. In germline, CDR1 is LGHNA, CDR2 YNFKEQ. CDR3 amino acids: CASSQGLYNEQFF. In DNA, the CDR3 is TGTGCCAGCAGCCAAGGACTTTACAATGAGCAGTTCTTC.

The V and J genes are TRBV10-1 and TRBJ1-2; possible D gene TRBD1, 5 bases. The length of the CDR3 is 11 residues. Trimming took off 8 bases at V and 8 bases at J, with 12 bases between the two ends. The germline V gene has CDR1 WNHNN and CDR2 SYGVQD (reference sequence). The CDR3 protein is CASHGGFGYTF. The CDR3 DNA is TGCGCCAGCCATGGGGGGTTCGGCTACACCTTC.

The chain joins TRBV15 to TRBJ2-7, with D possibly being TRBD1 (6 bases). Germline V gives CDR1 LNHNV, CDR2 YYDKDF (reference sequence). V shed 3 bases and J shed 2 bases, with 11 bases lying between them. The CDR3 consists of 14 residues. CDR3 sequence: CATSRGAGPYEQYF. The CDR3 DNA reads TGTGCCACCAGCAGGGGGGCGGGCCCCTACGAGCAGTACTTC.

This clone turned up a few times. The rearrangement uses TRBV20-1 and TRBJ2-1; no definite D call. The CDR3 length is 11 residues. V shed 6 bases and J shed 9 bases, with 12 bases lying between them. Germline CDR1 DFQATT, CDR2 SNEGSKA (reference sequence). DNA for the CDR3: TGCAGTGCGCCCCATGCGGCTGAGCAGTTCTTC. Residues: CSAPHAAEQFF.

The chain has TRBV11-2 and TRBJ1-4; D unresolved. The CDR3 has 14 residues. Per the germline V gene, CDR1 is SGHAT and CDR2 is FQNNGV. V was trimmed by 1 base and J by 0 bases, leaving 3 bases between them. The DNA of the CDR3 is TGTGCCAGCAGCTTAGCGGCAACTAATGAAAAACTGTTTTTT. Its translation: CASSLAATNEKLFF.

Regarding this clone: This specimen includes other DNA sequences encoding the same CDR3. This chain links TRBV18 with TRBJ1-1; D unresolved. CDR3 length equals 12 residues. Germline CDR1 and CDR2: KGHSH and LQKENI. V dropped 5 bases and J dropped 2 bases, with 6 bases sitting between them. CDR3 bases: TGTGCCAGCTCAGAGGGTAACACTGAAGCTTTCTTT. This codes for CASSEGNTEAFF.

The gene calls are TRBV28 and TRBJ1-2; D gene ambiguous. The CDR3 loop spans 17 amino acids. CDR1 and CDR2 from the germline V gene are MDHEN and SYDVKM. V was shortened by 5 bases and J by 2 bases, with 21 bases between the two germline ends. CDR3 in DNA: TGTGCCAGCAGTGATCCCCTAGCTGGACGGAACAACTATGGCTACACCTTC. Amino acid sequence: CASSDPLAGRNNYGYTF.

V is TRBV27 and J is TRBJ2-1; D might be TRBD1 (6 bases). V lost 6 bases, J lost 8 bases, and 11 bases lay in between. CDR3 length: 12 amino acids. CDR1 and CDR2 from the germline V gene are MNHEY and SMNVEV (reference sequence). This CDR3 is CASSSPGDEQFF. The DNA for the CDR3 is TGTGCCAGCAGCTCCCCAGGGGATGAGCAGTTCTTC.

The chain combines TRBV30 with TRBJ1-1, with D hard to call. This CDR3 contains 13 residues. The V gene lost 0 bases and the J gene lost 10 bases, with 15 bases spanning the gap. Germline-derived CDR1 and CDR2 are GTSNPN and SVGIG (reference sequence). The CDR3 spells CAWSVGPSGGAFF. The CDR3 nucleotides read TGTGCCTGGAGTGTAGGTCCATCAGGTGGAGCTTTCTTT.